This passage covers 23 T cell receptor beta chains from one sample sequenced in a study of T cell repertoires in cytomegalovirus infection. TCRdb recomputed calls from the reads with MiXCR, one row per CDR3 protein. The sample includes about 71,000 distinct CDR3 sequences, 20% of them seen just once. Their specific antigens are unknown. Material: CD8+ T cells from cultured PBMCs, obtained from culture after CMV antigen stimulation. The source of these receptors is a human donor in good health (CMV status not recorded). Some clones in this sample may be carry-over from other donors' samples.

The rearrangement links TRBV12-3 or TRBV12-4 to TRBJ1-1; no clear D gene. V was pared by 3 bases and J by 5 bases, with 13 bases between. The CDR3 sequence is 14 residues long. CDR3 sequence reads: CASSLAELGTEAFF. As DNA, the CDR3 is TGTGCCAGCAGTTTGGCGGAGCTAGGTACTGAAGCTTTCTTT.

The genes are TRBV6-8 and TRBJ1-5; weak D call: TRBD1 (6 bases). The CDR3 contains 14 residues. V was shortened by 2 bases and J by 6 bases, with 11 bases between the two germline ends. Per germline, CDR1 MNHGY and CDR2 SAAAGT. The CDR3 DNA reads TGTGCCAGCAGTTACACAGGGTTAGGTCAGCCCCAGCATTTT. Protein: CASSYTGLGQPQHF.

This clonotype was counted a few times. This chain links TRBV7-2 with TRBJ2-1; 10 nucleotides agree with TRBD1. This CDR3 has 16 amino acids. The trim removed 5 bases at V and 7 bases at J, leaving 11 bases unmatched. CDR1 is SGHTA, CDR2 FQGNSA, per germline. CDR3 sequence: CASSPVDRGKRNEQFF. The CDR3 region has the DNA TGTGCCAGCAGCCCGGTGGACAGGGGGAAAAGAAATGAGCAGTTCTTC.

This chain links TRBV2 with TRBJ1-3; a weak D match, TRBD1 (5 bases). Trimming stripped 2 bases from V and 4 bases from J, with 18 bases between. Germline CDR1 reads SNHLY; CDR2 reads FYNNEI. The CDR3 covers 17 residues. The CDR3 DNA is TGTGCCAGCAGTGAATTACCCCTCCAGGGCCCAGGAAACACCATATATTTT. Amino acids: CASSELPLQGPGNTIYF.

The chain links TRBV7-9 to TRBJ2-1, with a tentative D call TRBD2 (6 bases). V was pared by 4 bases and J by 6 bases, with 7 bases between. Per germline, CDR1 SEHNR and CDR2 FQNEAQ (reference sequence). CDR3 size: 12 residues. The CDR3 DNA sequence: TGTGCCAGCAGCTCCGGGAGCAATGAGCAGTTCTTC. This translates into CASSSGSNEQFF.

The CDR3 loop reads CASSPYAGEGLGETQYF. In nucleotides, the CDR3 is TGTGCCAGCAGCCCCTATGCGGGGGAGGGTTTGGGAGAGACCCAGTACTTC. This chain uses TRBV7-3 with TRBJ2-5; 7 positions match TRBD2. The germline V gene encodes CDR1 SGHTA and CDR2 FQGTGA. With 5 bases clipped from V and 4 bases from J, the junction kept 16 bases outside the gene matches. CDR3 size: 17 residues. The entire variable domain, with the rest obtained from reference TRBV7-3 and TRBJ2-5, is as follows: GAGVSQTPSNKVTEKGKYVELRCDPISGHTALYWYRQSLGQGPEFLIYFQGTGAADDSGLPNDRFFAVRPEGSVSTLKIQRTERGDSAVYLCASSPYAGEGLGETQYFGPGTRLLVL.

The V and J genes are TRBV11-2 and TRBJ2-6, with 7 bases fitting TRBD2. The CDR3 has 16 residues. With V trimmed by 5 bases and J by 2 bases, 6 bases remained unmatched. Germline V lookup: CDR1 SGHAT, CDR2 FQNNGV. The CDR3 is CASSLWGGAGANVLTF. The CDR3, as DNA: TGTGCCAGCAGCCTCTGGGGGGGGGCTGGGGCCAACGTCCTGACTTTC.

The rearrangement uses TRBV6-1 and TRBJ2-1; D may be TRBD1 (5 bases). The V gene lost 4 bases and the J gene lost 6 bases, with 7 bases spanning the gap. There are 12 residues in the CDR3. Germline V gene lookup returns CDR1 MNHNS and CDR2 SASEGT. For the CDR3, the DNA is TGTGCCAGCAGTGGACAGCCCAATGAGCAGTTCTTC. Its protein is CASSGQPNEQFF.

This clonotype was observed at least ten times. The CDR3 here is CASYGDFSTYEQYF. The CDR3 DNA is TGTGCCAGCTACGGGGACTTTAGTACCTACGAGCAGTACTTC. J is TRBJ2-7 and V is TRBV6-2 or TRBV6-3, with TRBD2 as a possible D gene (6 bases). Between the trimmed V and J ends, which lost 8 bases and 2 bases, there was a span of 16 bases. Germline V gives CDR1 MNHEY, CDR2 SVGEGT. CDR3 length: 14 amino acids.

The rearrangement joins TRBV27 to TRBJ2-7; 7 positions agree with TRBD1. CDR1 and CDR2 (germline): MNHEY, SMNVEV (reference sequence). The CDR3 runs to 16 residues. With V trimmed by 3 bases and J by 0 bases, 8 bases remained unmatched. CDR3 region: CASSFTHRDSSYEQYF. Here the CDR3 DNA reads TGTGCCAGCAGTTTTACACACCGGGACAGCTCCTACGAGCAGTACTTC.

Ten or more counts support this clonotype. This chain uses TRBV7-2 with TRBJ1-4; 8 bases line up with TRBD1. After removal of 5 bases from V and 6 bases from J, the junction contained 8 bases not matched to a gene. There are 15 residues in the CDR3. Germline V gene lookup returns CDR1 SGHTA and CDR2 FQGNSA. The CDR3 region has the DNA TGTGCCAGCAGCGCCGAGACAGGGGTCTATGAAAAACTGTTTTTT. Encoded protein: CASSAETGVYEKLFF.

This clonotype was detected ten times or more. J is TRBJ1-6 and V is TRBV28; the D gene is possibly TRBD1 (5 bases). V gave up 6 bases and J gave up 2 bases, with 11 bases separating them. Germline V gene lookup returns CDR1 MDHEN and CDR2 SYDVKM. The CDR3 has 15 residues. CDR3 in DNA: TGTGCCAGCAGCCCGGTGGGGGCCTATAATTCACCCCTCCACTTT. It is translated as CASSPVGAYNSPLHF.

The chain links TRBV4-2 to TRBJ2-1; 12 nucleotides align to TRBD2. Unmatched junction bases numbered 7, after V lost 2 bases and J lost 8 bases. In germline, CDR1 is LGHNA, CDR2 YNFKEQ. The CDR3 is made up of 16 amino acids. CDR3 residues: CASSQNLAGGLDEQFF. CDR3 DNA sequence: TGTGCCAGCAGCCAAAACCTAGCGGGGGGGCTTGATGAGCAGTTCTTC.

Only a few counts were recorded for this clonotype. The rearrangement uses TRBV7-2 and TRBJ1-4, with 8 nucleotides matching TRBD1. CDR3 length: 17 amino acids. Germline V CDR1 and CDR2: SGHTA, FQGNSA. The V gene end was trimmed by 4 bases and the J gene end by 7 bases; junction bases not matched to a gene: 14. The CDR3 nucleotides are TGTGCCAGCAGCTCGGGTGGGATCGGACAGGGTATTGAAAAACTGTTTTTT. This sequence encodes CASSSGGIGQGIEKLFF.

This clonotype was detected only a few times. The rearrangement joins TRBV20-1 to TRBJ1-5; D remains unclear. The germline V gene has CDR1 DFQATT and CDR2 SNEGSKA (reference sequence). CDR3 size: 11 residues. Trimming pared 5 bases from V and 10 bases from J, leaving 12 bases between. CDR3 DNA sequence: TGCAGTGCTGGATTTCCCCGTCCCCAGCATTTT. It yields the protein CSAGFPRPQHF.

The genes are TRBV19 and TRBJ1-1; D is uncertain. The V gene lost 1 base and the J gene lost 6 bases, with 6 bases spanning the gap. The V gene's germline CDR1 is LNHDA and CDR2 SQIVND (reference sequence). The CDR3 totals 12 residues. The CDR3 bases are TGTGCCAGTAGTATAGCGGCGGCTGAAGCTTTCTTT. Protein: CASSIAAAEAFF.

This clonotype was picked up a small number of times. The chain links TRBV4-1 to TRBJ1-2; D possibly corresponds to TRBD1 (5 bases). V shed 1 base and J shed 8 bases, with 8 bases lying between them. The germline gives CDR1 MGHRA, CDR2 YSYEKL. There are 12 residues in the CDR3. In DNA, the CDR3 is TGCGCCAGCAGCCAAGGCAGGGACGGCTACACCTTC. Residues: CASSQGRDGYTF.

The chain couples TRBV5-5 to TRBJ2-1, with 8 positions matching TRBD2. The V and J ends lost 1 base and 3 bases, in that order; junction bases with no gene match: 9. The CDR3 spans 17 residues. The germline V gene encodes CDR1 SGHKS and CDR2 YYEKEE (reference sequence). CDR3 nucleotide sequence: TGTGCCAGCAGCTTGAAGGAAGCGGGGGACCTCTACAATGAGCAGTTCTTC. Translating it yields CASSLKEAGDLYNEQFF.

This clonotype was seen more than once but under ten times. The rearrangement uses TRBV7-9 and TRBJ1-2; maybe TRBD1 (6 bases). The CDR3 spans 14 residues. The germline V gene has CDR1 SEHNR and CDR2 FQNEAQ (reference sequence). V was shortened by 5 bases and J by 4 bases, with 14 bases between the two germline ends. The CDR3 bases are TGTGCCAGCAGCCCAGGGGACACGAGCTATGGCTACACCTTC. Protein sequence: CASSPGDTSYGYTF. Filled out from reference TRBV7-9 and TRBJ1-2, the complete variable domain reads DTGVSQNPRHKITKRGQNVTFRCDPISEHNRLYWYRQTLGQGPEFLTYFQNEAQLEKSRLLSDRFSAERPKGSFSTLEIQRTEQGDSAMYLCASSPGDTSYGYTFGSGTRLTVV.

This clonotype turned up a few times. The CDR3 bases are TGTGCCAGCAGTTACTCGACTCAGAGCTCCTACAATGAGCAGTTCTTC. Its translation: CASSYSTQSSYNEQFF. The rearrangement uses TRBV6-6 and TRBJ2-1; D not certain. The V gene's germline CDR1 is MNHNY and CDR2 SVGAGI (reference sequence). The CDR3 sequence is 16 residues long. Between the trimmed V and J ends, which lost 0 bases and 0 bases, there was a span of 9 bases.

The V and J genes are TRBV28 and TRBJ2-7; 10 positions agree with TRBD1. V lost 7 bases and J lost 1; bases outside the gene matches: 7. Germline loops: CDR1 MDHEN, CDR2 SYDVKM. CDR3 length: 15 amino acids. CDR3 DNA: TGTGCCAGCACCTTACGGACAGGGGGGTCCTACGAGCAGTACTTC. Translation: CASTLRTGGSYEQYF.

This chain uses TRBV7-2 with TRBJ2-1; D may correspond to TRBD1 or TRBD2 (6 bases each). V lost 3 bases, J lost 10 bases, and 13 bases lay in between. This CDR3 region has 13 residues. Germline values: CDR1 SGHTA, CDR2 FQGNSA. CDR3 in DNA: TGTGCCAGCAGCTTCTGGACGGGGGCCGAGCAGTTCTTC. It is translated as CASSFWTGAEQFF.

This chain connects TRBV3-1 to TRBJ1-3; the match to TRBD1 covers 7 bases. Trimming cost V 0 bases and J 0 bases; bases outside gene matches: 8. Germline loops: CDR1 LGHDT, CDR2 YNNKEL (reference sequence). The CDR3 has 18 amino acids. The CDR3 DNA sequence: TGTGCCAGCAGCCAAGAATTCTGGGACAGCAGCTCTGGAAACACCATATATTTT. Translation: CASSQEFWDSSSGNTIYF.